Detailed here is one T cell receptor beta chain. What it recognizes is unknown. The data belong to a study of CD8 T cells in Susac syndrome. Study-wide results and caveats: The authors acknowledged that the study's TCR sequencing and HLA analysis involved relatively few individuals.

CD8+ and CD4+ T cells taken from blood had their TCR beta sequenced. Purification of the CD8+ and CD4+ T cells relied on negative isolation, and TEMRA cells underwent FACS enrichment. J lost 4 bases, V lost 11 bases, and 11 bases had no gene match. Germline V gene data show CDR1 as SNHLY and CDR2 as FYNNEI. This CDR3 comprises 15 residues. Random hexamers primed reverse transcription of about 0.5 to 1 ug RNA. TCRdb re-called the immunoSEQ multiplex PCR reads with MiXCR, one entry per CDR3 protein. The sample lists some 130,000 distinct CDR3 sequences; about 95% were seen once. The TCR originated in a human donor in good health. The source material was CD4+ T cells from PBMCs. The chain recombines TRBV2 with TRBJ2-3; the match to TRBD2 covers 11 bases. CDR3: CASLPTSGRADTQYF. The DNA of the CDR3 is TGTGCCTCACTGCCCACTAGCGGGAGAGCAGATACGCAGTATTTT.